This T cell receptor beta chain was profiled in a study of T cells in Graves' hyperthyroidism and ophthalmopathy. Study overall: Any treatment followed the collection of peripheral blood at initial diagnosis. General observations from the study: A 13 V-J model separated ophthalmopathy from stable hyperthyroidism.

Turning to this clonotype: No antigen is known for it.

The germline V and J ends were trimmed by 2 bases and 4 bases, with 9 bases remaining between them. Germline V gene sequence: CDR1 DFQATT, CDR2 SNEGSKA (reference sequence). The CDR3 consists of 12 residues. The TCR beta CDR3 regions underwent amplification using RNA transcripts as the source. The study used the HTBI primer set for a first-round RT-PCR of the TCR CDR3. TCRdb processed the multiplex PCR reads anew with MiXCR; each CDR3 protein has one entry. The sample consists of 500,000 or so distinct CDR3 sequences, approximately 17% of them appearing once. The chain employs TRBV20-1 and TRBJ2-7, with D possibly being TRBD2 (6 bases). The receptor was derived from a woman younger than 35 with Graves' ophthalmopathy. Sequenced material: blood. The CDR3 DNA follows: TGCAGTGCTAGAAACGGGGGTTACGAGCAGTACTTC. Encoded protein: CSARNGGYEQYF.